This entry lists 19 T cell receptor beta chains sequenced from one sample in a study of beta chain features in type 1 diabetes. As every portion of the isolated RNA was reverse transcribed, the sequencing read expressed TCRB transcripts. TCRdb's table, derived via immunoSEQ multiplex PCR, lists solely in-frame clones and lacks some. Of under 800,000 clones listed, about 14% are singletons. Sample: naive CD4+ T cells from blood. These TCRs come from a young man in good health.

V usage is TRBV27 and J usage is TRBJ1-2, with a tentative D call TRBD1 (6 bases). The V end lost 5 bases, the J end lost 1 base, and 32 bases lay between the germline ends. Germline lookup yields CDR1 MNHEY and CDR2 SMNVEV (reference sequence). The CDR3 consists of 21 residues. The CDR3 protein is CASSLRGEIRVVSLINYGYTF. The CDR3 coding sequence is TGTGCCAGCAGTCTGAGGGGGGAGATTAGAGTTGTCTCTTTGATTAACTATGGCTACACCTTC.

The chain uses TRBV2 and TRBJ2-1; 12 positions agree with TRBD2. The junction had 14 bases not matched to a gene; V was cut back by 6 bases and J by 8 bases. CDR1 and CDR2 (germline): SNHLY, FYNNEI. This CDR3 is 17 amino acids long. The CDR3 DNA follows: TGTGCCAGCAGGCCCCTACTAGCGGGAGGCGCTTGGTATGAGCAGTTCTTC. It translates to CASRPLLAGGAWYEQFF.

Points on this clone: At the DNA level, this CDR3 is encoded by other sequences in the same sample as well. The gene calls are TRBV9 and TRBJ2-7; TRBD2 agrees at 11 bases. The CDR3 extends over 15 amino acids. The V gene's germline CDR1 is SGDLS and CDR2 YYNGEE. Trimming removed 2 bases from V and 4 bases from J; junction bases left unmatched: 5. The DNA of the CDR3 is TGTGCCAGCAGCGTTACTAGCGGGAGTCTTTACGAGCAGTACTTC. Translation: CASSVTSGSLYEQYF.

This clone has more than one count but fewer than ten. V gene TRBV29-1 combines with J gene TRBJ2-2; TRBD2 is a possible D gene (5 bases). V lost 6 bases, J lost 5 bases, and 19 bases lay in between. The germline V gene has CDR1 SQVTM and CDR2 ANQGSEA. This CDR3 has 15 residues. The DNA for the CDR3 is TGCAGCGTCGTCGACTGGGAGAGAGGTACCGGGGAGCTGTTTTTT. As protein: CSVVDWERGTGELFF.

The sample holds a few counts of this clone. The chain has TRBV7-8 and TRBJ2-5; 10 nucleotides agree with TRBD1. The ends lost 4 bases at V and 5 bases at J; junction bases unmatched: 10. This CDR3 is built from 16 residues. Germline lookup yields CDR1 SGHVS and CDR2 FQNEAQ. This CDR3 reads CASSSPRDRGFETQYF. The CDR3 DNA sequence: TGTGCCAGCAGCTCGCCCCGGGACAGGGGATTTGAGACCCAGTACTTC.

Only a few counts were recorded for this clone. The genes are TRBV20-1 and TRBJ1-1; perhaps TRBD1 as D (5 bases). CDR3 length: 10 residues. Germline V gives CDR1 DFQATT, CDR2 SNEGSKA (reference sequence). Trimming took off 5 bases at V and 11 bases at J, with 12 bases between the two ends. The CDR3 is CSAVQGSAFF. The CDR3 coding sequence is TGCAGTGCTGTCCAGGGATCGGCTTTCTTT.

This clone occurred a few times. This chain joins TRBV14 and TRBJ2-3; a possible D gene is TRBD1 (5 bases). The CDR3 has 18 amino acids. Germline CDR1 is SGHDN and CDR2 is FVKESK. V lost 0 bases and J 3 bases, leaving 19 bases between the germline ends. CDR3 bases: TGTGCCAGCAGCCAAGATCGGATGGGGCGCGGTGGGACAGATACGCAGTATTTT. Translating it yields CASSQDRMGRGGTDTQYF.

CDR3 residues: CASSLRTGQRDEQFF. The DNA for the CDR3 is TGTGCCAGCTCACTCCGGACAGGGCAGAGGGATGAGCAGTTCTTC. V gene TRBV18 combines with J gene TRBJ2-1; 8 positions match TRBD1. The CDR3 runs 15 residues. After removal of 4 bases from V and 8 bases from J, the junction contained 10 bases not matched to a gene. The germline CDR1 and CDR2 sequences are KGHSH and LQKENI.

This clone has only a few counts. This chain uses TRBV12-5 with TRBJ2-1; 7 positions agree with TRBD2. The V gene's germline CDR1 is LGHNT and CDR2 FRNRAP. V lost 4 bases, J lost 1 base, and 1 base stayed unmatched. The CDR3 contains 14 residues. The CDR3 reads CASGSGGSYNEQFF. CDR3 in DNA: TGTGCTAGTGGTTCCGGGGGGTCCTACAATGAGCAGTTCTTC.

This chain connects TRBV6-6 to TRBJ2-7, with 12 bases that match TRBD1. The trim removed 5 bases at V and 2 bases at J, leaving 7 bases unmatched. This CDR3 comprises 16 residues. Per the germline V gene, CDR1 is MNHNY and CDR2 is SVGAGI (reference sequence). The CDR3 loop is CASSIRDRGRPYEQYF. CDR3 nucleotide sequence: TGTGCCAGCAGTATCCGGGACAGGGGGCGCCCCTACGAGCAGTACTTC.

There are a few counts of this clone. This rearrangement joins TRBV2 to TRBJ1-2; D gene ambiguous. The CDR3 extends over 13 amino acids. The germline V and J ends were trimmed by 4 bases and 1 base, with 7 bases remaining between them. The germline CDR1 and CDR2 sequences are SNHLY and FYNNEI. This chain's CDR3 is CASSGQNNYGYTF. The CDR3 nucleotides are TGTGCCAGCAGTGGGCAGAATAACTATGGCTACACCTTC.

This clone was seen a few times. CDR3 bases: TGTGCCAGCAGTTTAGCCAGCGGGAGCTTTAATGAGCAGTTCTTC. Protein product: CASSLASGSFNEQFF. The J gene is TRBJ2-1, the V gene TRBV28; 8 bases line up with TRBD2. The trim removed 2 bases at V and 7 bases at J, leaving 7 bases unmatched. Germline-derived CDR1 and CDR2 are MDHEN and SYDVKM. This CDR3 comprises 15 residues.

The rearrangement uses TRBV5-4 and TRBJ2-4, with D maybe TRBD1 (6 bases). The CDR3 is made up of 16 amino acids. V was pared by 4 bases and J by 0 bases, with 14 bases between. Germline-derived CDR1 and CDR2 are SGHNT and YYREEE (reference sequence). CDR3 in DNA: TGTGCCAGCAGCCCGGACAGCTCTTTAGCCAAAAACATTCAGTACTTC. It translates to CASSPDSSLAKNIQYF.

This clone was observed a handful of times. The chain employs TRBV27 and TRBJ1-1; possibly TRBD1 for D (6 bases). CDR1 MNHEY and CDR2 SMNVEV come from the germline V gene (reference sequence). The CDR3 contains 13 residues. Trimming cost V 2 bases and J 3 bases, with 7 bases left between them. The CDR3: CASSLTGYTEAFF. The CDR3 region has the DNA TGTGCCAGCAGTTTAACAGGGTACACTGAAGCTTTCTTT.

The CDR3 here is CASSLGLGGINYGYTF. In DNA, the CDR3 is TGTGCCAGCAGCTTGGGGCTGGGGGGGATTAACTATGGCTACACCTTC. The chain has TRBV5-4 and TRBJ1-2; D is perhaps TRBD1 (5 bases). The CDR3 is made up of 16 amino acids. Trimming took off 0 bases at V and 1 base at J, with 13 bases between the two ends. Per germline, CDR1 SGHNT and CDR2 YYREEE (reference sequence).

In this sample, this clone turned up a few times. This sample includes further DNA sequences coding for the same CDR3. V gene TRBV14 combines with J gene TRBJ2-7, with 9 bases identical to TRBD1. CDR3 length: 16 residues. V lost 0 bases, J lost 2 bases, and 5 bases stayed unmatched. Germline V CDR1 and CDR2: SGHDN, FVKESK. CDR3 nucleotides: TGTGCCAGCAGCCAAGATCCGGGACAGGGCCCCTACGAGCAGTACTTC. It encodes CASSQDPGQGPYEQYF.

This clone appeared a few times. CDR3 nucleotides: TGTGCCAGCAGTTCTAGTAGGACAGGGAACACCGGGGAGCTGTTTTTT. Encoded protein: CASSSSRTGNTGELFF. This sequence joins TRBV28 and TRBJ2-2; 7 bases map to TRBD1. Germline CDR1 is MDHEN and CDR2 is SYDVKM. Germline trimming cut 4 bases from V and 1 base from J; bases unmatched to any gene: 6. The CDR3 totals 16 residues.

The table lists this clone with a few counts. The chain recombines TRBV9 with TRBJ1-4; D remains ambiguous. CDR3 length: 14 amino acids. Between the trimmed V and J ends, which lost 3 bases and 3 bases, there was a span of 9 bases. Looked up from germline, CDR1 is SGDLS and CDR2 is YYNGEE. The CDR3 DNA is TGTGCCAGCAGCGACCGGGCCTCTAATGAAAAACTGTTTTTT. The encoded protein is CASSDRASNEKLFF.

V gene TRBV28 combines with J gene TRBJ1-5; 7 nucleotides align to TRBD1. V lost 5 bases, J lost 6 bases, and 4 bases stayed unmatched. CDR1 is MDHEN and CDR2 is SYDVKM in the germline V gene. This CDR3 contains 13 residues. The CDR3: CASSRDRTQPQHF. CDR3 nucleotide sequence: TGTGCCAGCAGTCGGGACAGAACTCAGCCCCAGCATTTT.